Listed below are T cell receptor beta chains from one sample, sequenced in a study of control samples from healthy donors and cancer patients. TCRdb's copy holds only in-frame clones and misses some; the assay was immunoSEQ multiplex PCR. Of tens of thousands of clones listed, roughly 89% are singletons. Sample: PBMCs. These receptors were collected from a man between 60 and 70 years old with colorectal cancer. The CDR3 runs from the conserved cysteine through the conserved F or W. The order of the fields is J gene, D gene, V gene, clone size, CDR3 DNA, CDR3 protein. A D gene is named only where the DNA matches it firmly. Size is stated for part of the rows, as once, few or many counts, or as a class when the clone is expanded.

J gene: TRBJ1-4
D gene: TRBD1
V gene: TRBV11-3
clone size: -
CDR3 DNA: TGTGCCAGCAGCTTATGGACAGGGGCTAATGAAAAACTGTTTTTT
CDR3 protein: CASSLWTGANEKLFF

J gene: TRBJ1-4
D gene: TRBD1
V gene: TRBV7-2
clone size: -
CDR3 DNA: TGTGCCAGCAGCTTACAGGGGGCATCAAATGAAAAACTGTTTTTT
CDR3 protein: CASSLQGASNEKLFF

J gene: TRBJ1-2
D gene: TRBD1
V gene: TRBV29-1
clone size: -
CDR3 DNA: TGCAGCGTTAAGGACAGGGTTTATGGCTACACCTTC
CDR3 protein: CSVKDRVYGYTF

J gene: TRBJ1-1
D gene: -
V gene: TRBV7-6
clone size: -
CDR3 DNA: TGTGCCATAGGACGGGACACTGAAGCTTTCTTT
CDR3 protein: CAIGRDTEAFF

J gene: TRBJ2-1
D gene: -
V gene: TRBV9
clone size: few
CDR3 DNA: TGTGCCAGCAGCGTAATGGGGGGCGGCTACAATGAGCAGTTCTTC
CDR3 protein: CASSVMGGGYNEQFF

J gene: TRBJ1-5
D gene: -
V gene: TRBV6-6
clone size: few
CDR3 DNA: TGTGCCAGCACCCTCGGGGCGGGCGTCAATCAGCCCCAGCATTTT
CDR3 protein: CASTLGAGVNQPQHF

J gene: TRBJ2-2
D gene: -
V gene: TRBV18
clone size: -
CDR3 DNA: TGTGCCAGCTCACGAGACACCACGTCGAACACCGGGGAGCTGTTTTTT
CDR3 protein: CASSRDTTSNTGELFF

J gene: TRBJ2-7
D gene: -
V gene: TRBV28
clone size: -
CDR3 DNA: TGTGCCAGCATGGGCAGAAATTACGAGCAGTACTTC
CDR3 protein: CASMGRNYEQYF

J gene: TRBJ2-3
D gene: TRBD2
V gene: TRBV28
clone size: -
CDR3 DNA: TGTGCCAGCAGCCAAGGGACTAGCGGGGGGTGGGATACGCAGTATTTT
CDR3 protein: CASSQGTSGGWDTQYF

J gene: TRBJ2-7
D gene: -
V gene: TRBV6-5
clone size: -
CDR3 DNA: TGTGCCAGCAGTTACTCGAGGGGGGGGCCTTACGAGCAGTACTTC
CDR3 protein: CASSYSRGGPYEQYF

J gene: TRBJ2-7
D gene: -
V gene: TRBV7-2
clone size: -
CDR3 DNA: TGTGCCAGCAGCTTAGTGGGAGGGGGGGCCCAAAACTACGAGCAGTACTTC
CDR3 protein: CASSLVGGGAQNYEQYF

J gene: TRBJ2-3
D gene: -
V gene: TRBV4-1
clone size: once
CDR3 DNA: TGCGCCAGCAGCCAAAAAGAGCTCTCAAAAACAGATACGCAGTATTTT
CDR3 protein: CASSQKELSKTDTQYF

J gene: TRBJ2-3
D gene: TRBD2
V gene: TRBV2
clone size: -
CDR3 DNA: TGTGCCAGCAGCCCTCGACTAGCGGGGGGCGGGAGTGCGCAGTATTTT
CDR3 protein: CASSPRLAGGGSAQYF

J gene: TRBJ2-3
D gene: TRBD1
V gene: TRBV5-1
clone size: -
CDR3 DNA: TGCGCCAGCAGCTTGGTTTCCGGACAGGACTCCACAGATACGCAGTATTTT
CDR3 protein: CASSLVSGQDSTDTQYF

J gene: TRBJ1-6
D gene: -
V gene: TRBV28
clone size: -
CDR3 DNA: TGTGCCAGCACGGGCCCGCTTACGAATTCACCCCTCCACTTT
CDR3 protein: CASTGPLTNSPLHF

J gene: TRBJ2-3
D gene: -
V gene: TRBV14
clone size: -
CDR3 DNA: TGTGCCAGCAGCCAAGGCTATACGCAGTATTTT
CDR3 protein: CASSQGYTQYF

J gene: TRBJ1-1
D gene: -
V gene: TRBV7-9
clone size: -
CDR3 DNA: TGTGCCAGCAGACGGGCGTTAAACACTGAAGCTTTCTTT
CDR3 protein: CASRRALNTEAFF

J gene: TRBJ1-4
D gene: -
V gene: TRBV5-4
clone size: -
CDR3 DNA: TGTGCCAGCAGCGAGGTGGGGGCCGCAACTAATGAAAAACTGTTTTTT
CDR3 protein: CASSEVGAATNEKLFF

J gene: TRBJ2-1
D gene: TRBD2
V gene: TRBV4-1
clone size: -
CDR3 DNA: TGCGCCAGCAGCCAATCTAGCGGGGTTAAGTTCTTC
CDR3 protein: CASSQSSGVKFF

J gene: TRBJ1-1
D gene: -
V gene: TRBV12-3/TRBV12-4
clone size: -
CDR3 DNA: TGTGCCAGCAGTTTTATGGGGAACACTGAAGCTTTCTTT
CDR3 protein: CASSFMGNTEAFF

J gene: TRBJ2-1
D gene: TRBD1
V gene: TRBV23-1
clone size: -
CDR3 DNA: TGCGCCAGCAGTCCCCGACAGGGGTCCGGCAATGAGCAGTTCTTC
CDR3 protein: CASSPRQGSGNEQFF

J gene: TRBJ2-1
D gene: TRBD1
V gene: TRBV9
clone size: -
CDR3 DNA: TGTGCCAGCAGCGTAGGGGGACAGGCATACAATGAGCAGTTCTTC
CDR3 protein: CASSVGGQAYNEQFF

J gene: TRBJ2-7
D gene: TRBD2
V gene: TRBV7-9
clone size: -
CDR3 DNA: TGTGCCAGCTCCGGAGGACTAGCGGGGGCCTACGAGCAGTACTTC
CDR3 protein: CASSGGLAGAYEQYF

J gene: TRBJ1-1
D gene: TRBD1
V gene: TRBV7-9
clone size: -
CDR3 DNA: TGTGCCAGCAGCTGGGGGACAGGAGGCACTGAAGCTTTCTTT
CDR3 protein: CASSWGTGGTEAFF

J gene: TRBJ1-2
D gene: -
V gene: TRBV5-1
clone size: -
CDR3 DNA: TGCGCCAGCCGAGGGTCCCCAAACTATGGCTACACCTTC
CDR3 protein: CASRGSPNYGYTF

J gene: TRBJ2-1
D gene: -
V gene: TRBV19
clone size: -
CDR3 DNA: TGTGCCAGTAGTAGCCCTGGTCGCTCCTACAATGAGCAGTTCTTC
CDR3 protein: CASSSPGRSYNEQFF

J gene: TRBJ2-7
D gene: -
V gene: TRBV7-7
clone size: -
CDR3 DNA: TGTGCCAGCAGCTTGGCGGAATTCGACGAGCAGTACTTC
CDR3 protein: CASSLAEFDEQYF

J gene: TRBJ1-1
D gene: -
V gene: TRBV5-4
clone size: -
CDR3 DNA: TGTGCCAGCAGCTTGCGGGAATTGAACACTGAAGCTTTCTTT
CDR3 protein: CASSLRELNTEAFF

J gene: TRBJ2-1
D gene: TRBD1
V gene: TRBV14
clone size: -
CDR3 DNA: TGTGCCGGCAGCAGGGGACAGGGCAATGAGCAGTTCTTC
CDR3 protein: CAGSRGQGNEQFF

J gene: TRBJ2-7
D gene: TRBD1
V gene: TRBV11-1
clone size: -
CDR3 DNA: TGTGCCAGCGGCCGGTCGGACAGGGTGAGGGAGCAGTACTTC
CDR3 protein: CASGRSDRVREQYF

J gene: TRBJ2-2
D gene: -
V gene: TRBV6-5
clone size: -
CDR3 DNA: TGTGCCAGCAGTTCGGCTAGCAACACCGGGGAGCTGTTTTTT
CDR3 protein: CASSSASNTGELFF

J gene: TRBJ2-3
D gene: TRBD2
V gene: TRBV5-4
clone size: -
CDR3 DNA: TGTGCCAGCAGCCCCCGGGGGCGACTAGCGGGGGGACCTATCACAGATACGCAGTATTTT
CDR3 protein: CASSPRGRLAGGPITDTQYF

J gene: TRBJ1-1
D gene: TRBD1
V gene: TRBV29-1
clone size: -
CDR3 DNA: TGCAGCGGACACAGGGGGGATAGTGGTGAAGCTTTCTTT
CDR3 protein: CSGHRGDSGEAFF

J gene: TRBJ2-2
D gene: -
V gene: TRBV6-2/TRBV6-3
clone size: -
CDR3 DNA: TGTGCCAGCAGTCCCCAGGGTATCGGGAACACCGGGGAGCTGTTTTTT
CDR3 protein: CASSPQGIGNTGELFF

J gene: TRBJ1-1
D gene: -
V gene: TRBV4-2
clone size: few
CDR3 DNA: TGTGCCAGCAGCCAGGGGGGAGCTGAAGCTTTCTTT
CDR3 protein: CASSQGGAEAFF

J gene: TRBJ2-2
D gene: TRBD2
V gene: TRBV6-2/TRBV6-3
clone size: -
CDR3 DNA: TGTGCCAGCAGCCAGACTAGCGGGGAGCCCACCGGGGAGCTGTTTTTT
CDR3 protein: CASSQTSGEPTGELFF

J gene: TRBJ1-4
D gene: -
V gene: TRBV7-8
clone size: -
CDR3 DNA: TGTGCCAACAGCCTCCTCGGAACTAATGAAAAACTGTTTTTT
CDR3 protein: CANSLLGTNEKLFF

J gene: TRBJ1-2
D gene: -
V gene: TRBV6-4
clone size: -
CDR3 DNA: TGTGCCAGCAGTGACTCGACATCTTATGGCTACACCTTC
CDR3 protein: CASSDSTSYGYTF

J gene: TRBJ2-3
D gene: -
V gene: TRBV2
clone size: -
CDR3 DNA: TGTGCCGGAAGACTCGGACAGAGCACAGATACGCAGTATTTT
CDR3 protein: CAGRLGQSTDTQYF

J gene: TRBJ1-1
D gene: -
V gene: TRBV11-2
clone size: -
CDR3 DNA: TGTGCCAGCAGCTTAACTCTGAACACTGAAGCTTTCTTT
CDR3 protein: CASSLTLNTEAFF

J gene: TRBJ2-5
D gene: -
V gene: TRBV19
clone size: -
CDR3 DNA: TGTGCCAGTAGTATTGTCCCGGGAGAGACCCAGTACTTC
CDR3 protein: CASSIVPGETQYF

J gene: TRBJ2-1
D gene: -
V gene: TRBV5-1
clone size: -
CDR3 DNA: TGCGCCAGCAGCCAAGGAGGGGATTTCTACAATGAGCAGTTCTTC
CDR3 protein: CASSQGGDFYNEQFF

J gene: TRBJ2-3
D gene: TRBD2
V gene: TRBV7-9
clone size: once
CDR3 DNA: TGTGCCAGCAGCTCCCCTCTTAGCGGGGCGAGGGGCACGCAGTATTTT
CDR3 protein: CASSSPLSGARGTQYF

J gene: TRBJ2-7
D gene: -
V gene: TRBV14
clone size: -
CDR3 DNA: TGTGCCAGCAGCCAAGGTTTGGCGGAGGGGTACGAGCAGTACTTC
CDR3 protein: CASSQGLAEGYEQYF

J gene: TRBJ2-7
D gene: -
V gene: TRBV6-5
clone size: few
CDR3 DNA: TGTGCCAGCAGTCTCCAGGGGCACGTGGACGAGCAGTACTTC
CDR3 protein: CASSLQGHVDEQYF

J gene: TRBJ1-1
D gene: -
V gene: TRBV3-1/TRBV3-2
clone size: -
CDR3 DNA: TGTGCCAGCAGCCTGGACCCTAGGACTGAAGCTTTCTTT
CDR3 protein: CASSLDPRTEAFF

J gene: TRBJ1-1
D gene: -
V gene: TRBV7-9
clone size: few
CDR3 DNA: TGTGCCAGCAGCTTCCTTTCCTCTGTGGGAACTGAAGCTTTCTTT
CDR3 protein: CASSFLSSVGTEAFF

J gene: TRBJ2-7
D gene: -
V gene: TRBV12-3/TRBV12-4
clone size: -
CDR3 DNA: TGTGCCAGCAGTCCAGGGGGGACCTACGAGCAGTACTTC
CDR3 protein: CASSPGGTYEQYF

J gene: TRBJ2-7
D gene: TRBD1
V gene: TRBV11-2
clone size: medium-sized
CDR3 DNA: TGTGCCAGCAGCTTCACGGGACAGGGTACCTACGAGCAGTACTTC
CDR3 protein: CASSFTGQGTYEQYF

J gene: TRBJ2-2
D gene: TRBD2
V gene: TRBV9
clone size: -
CDR3 DNA: TGTGCCAGCAGCCACAGACTAGCGGGCGACACCGGGGAGCTGTTTTTT
CDR3 protein: CASSHRLAGDTGELFF

J gene: TRBJ1-2
D gene: TRBD1
V gene: TRBV9
clone size: -
CDR3 DNA: TGTGCCAGCAGCCTCCGGGACAGGGGGGTACCAGGCTATGGCTACACCTTC
CDR3 protein: CASSLRDRGVPGYGYTF

J gene: TRBJ2-5
D gene: -
V gene: TRBV7-2
clone size: -
CDR3 DNA: TGTGCCAGCAGCTTAGGGGGGGGACAGGCCTTGGGGACCCAGTACTTC
CDR3 protein: CASSLGGGQALGTQYF

J gene: TRBJ2-1
D gene: TRBD2
V gene: TRBV7-9
clone size: -
CDR3 DNA: TGTGCCAGCAGCGCCTTACTAGCGGGGAACAATGAGCAGTTCTTC
CDR3 protein: CASSALLAGNNEQFF

J gene: TRBJ1-1
D gene: -
V gene: TRBV2
clone size: -
CDR3 DNA: TGTGCCAGCCAGGGGCGGCCAGGGAGAACTGAAGCTTTCTTT
CDR3 protein: CASQGRPGRTEAFF

J gene: TRBJ1-1
D gene: -
V gene: TRBV28
clone size: -
CDR3 DNA: TGTGCCAGCAGTTTTGACGGGGAGAACACTGAAGCTTTCTTT
CDR3 protein: CASSFDGENTEAFF

J gene: TRBJ1-5
D gene: -
V gene: TRBV27
clone size: -
CDR3 DNA: TGTGCCAGCAGTTTCCGGGGTAATCAGCCCCAGCATTTT
CDR3 protein: CASSFRGNQPQHF

J gene: TRBJ1-3
D gene: -
V gene: TRBV30
clone size: -
CDR3 DNA: TGTGCCTGGAGAAGATGGACAGACTCTGGAAACACCATATATTTT
CDR3 protein: CAWRRWTDSGNTIYF

J gene: TRBJ2-5
D gene: -
V gene: TRBV11-3
clone size: -
CDR3 DNA: TGTGCCAGCAGCTTAGGTCGACAGGCATCAGAGACCCAGTACTTC
CDR3 protein: CASSLGRQASETQYF

J gene: TRBJ1-1
D gene: TRBD1
V gene: TRBV2
clone size: -
CDR3 DNA: TGTGCCAGCAGACGGACAGGGATGGGTGAAGCTTTCTTT
CDR3 protein: CASRRTGMGEAFF

J gene: TRBJ1-3
D gene: -
V gene: TRBV9
clone size: medium-sized
CDR3 DNA: TGTGCCAGCAGCGTAGAGGGCGGAAACACCATATATTTT
CDR3 protein: CASSVEGGNTIYF